This T cell receptor beta chain was captured by sequencing in a study of blood T cell repertoires in COVID-19. The overall study: Collection of acute and convalescent COVID-19 samples took place in the United States, Italy and Spain.

With 0 bases clipped from V and 3 bases from J, the junction kept 8 bases outside the gene matches. The germline CDR1 and CDR2 sequences are MGHRA and YSYEKL. CDR3 length equals 18 residues. One Seattle source followed patients from active infection through their disease course. Produced via immunoSEQ multiplex PCR; TCRdb's table is partial and in-frame only. The sample has hundreds of thousands of clones; about nine tenths are singletons. The chain carries TRBV4-1 and TRBJ2-3; 11 nucleotides align to TRBD2. This sequence originates from a woman aged 45-65 years with COVID-19, enrolled during active disease. The sequenced sample consisted of peripheral blood. The DNA of the CDR3 is TGCGCCAGCAGCCAAGATTCAACTAGCGGGGGAGCTACAGATACGCAGTATTTT. Its translation is CASSQDSTSGGATDTQYF.